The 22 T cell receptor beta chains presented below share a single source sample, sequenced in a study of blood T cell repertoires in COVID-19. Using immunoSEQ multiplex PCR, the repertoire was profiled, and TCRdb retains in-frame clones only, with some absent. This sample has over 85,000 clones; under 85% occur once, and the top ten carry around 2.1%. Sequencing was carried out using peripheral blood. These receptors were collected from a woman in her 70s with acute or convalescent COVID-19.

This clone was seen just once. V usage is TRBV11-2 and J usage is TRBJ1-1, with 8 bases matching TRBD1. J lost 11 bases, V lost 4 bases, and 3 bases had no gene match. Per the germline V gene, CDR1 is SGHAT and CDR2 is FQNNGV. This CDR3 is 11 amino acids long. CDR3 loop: CASSSGQAAFF. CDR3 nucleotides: TGTGCCAGCAGCTCGGGACAGGCGGCTTTCTTT. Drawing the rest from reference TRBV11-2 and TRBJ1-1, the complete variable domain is EAGVAQSPRYKIIEKRQSVAFWCNPISGHATLYWYQQILGQGPKLLIQFQNNGVVDDSQLPKDRFSAERLKGVDSTLKIQPAKLEDSAVYLCASSSGQAAFFGQGTRLTVV.

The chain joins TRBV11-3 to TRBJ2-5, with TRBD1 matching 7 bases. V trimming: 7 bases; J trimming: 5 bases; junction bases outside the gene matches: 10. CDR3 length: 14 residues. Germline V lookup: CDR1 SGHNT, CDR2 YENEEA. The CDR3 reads CASNGDSAGETQYF. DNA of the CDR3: TGTGCCAGCAACGGGGACAGTGCCGGGGAGACCCAGTACTTC.

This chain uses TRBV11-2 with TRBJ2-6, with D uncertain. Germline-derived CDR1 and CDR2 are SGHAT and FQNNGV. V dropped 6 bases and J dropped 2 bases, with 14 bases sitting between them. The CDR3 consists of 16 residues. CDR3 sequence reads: CASSLPDTPGANVLTF. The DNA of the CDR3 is TGTGCCAGCAGTTTGCCTGACACACCTGGGGCCAACGTCCTGACTTTC.

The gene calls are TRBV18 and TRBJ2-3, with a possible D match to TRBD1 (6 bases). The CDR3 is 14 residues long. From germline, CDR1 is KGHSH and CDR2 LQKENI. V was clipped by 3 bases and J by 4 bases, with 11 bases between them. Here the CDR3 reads CASSPPRGADTQYF. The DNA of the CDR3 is TGTGCCAGCTCACCCCCCAGGGGCGCAGATACGCAGTATTTT.

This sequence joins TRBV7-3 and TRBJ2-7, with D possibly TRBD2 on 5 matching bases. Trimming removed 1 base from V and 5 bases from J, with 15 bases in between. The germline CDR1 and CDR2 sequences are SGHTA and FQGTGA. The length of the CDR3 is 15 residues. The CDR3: CASSLRWNREDEQYF. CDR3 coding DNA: TGTGCCAGCAGCTTAAGATGGAATCGGGAAGACGAGCAGTACTTC.

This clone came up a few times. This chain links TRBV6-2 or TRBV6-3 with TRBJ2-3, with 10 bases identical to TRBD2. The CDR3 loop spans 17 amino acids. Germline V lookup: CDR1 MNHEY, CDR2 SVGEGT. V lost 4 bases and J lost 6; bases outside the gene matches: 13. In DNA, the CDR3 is TGTGCCAGCAGTTCTATTTCAAAGCTAGCGGGGGAGGATACGCAGTATTTT. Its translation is CASSSISKLAGEDTQYF.

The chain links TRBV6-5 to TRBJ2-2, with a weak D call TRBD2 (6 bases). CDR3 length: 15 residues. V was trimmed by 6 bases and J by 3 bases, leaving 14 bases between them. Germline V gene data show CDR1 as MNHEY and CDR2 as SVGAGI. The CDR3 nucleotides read TGTGCCAGCAGCACTGCTGGAGGGGACACCGGGGAGCTGTTTTTT. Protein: CASSTAGGDTGELFF.

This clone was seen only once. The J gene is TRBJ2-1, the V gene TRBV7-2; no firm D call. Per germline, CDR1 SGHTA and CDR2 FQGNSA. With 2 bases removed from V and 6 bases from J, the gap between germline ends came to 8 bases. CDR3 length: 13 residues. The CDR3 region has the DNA TGTGCCAGCAGCTTACAGGTCGGCAATGAGCAGTTCTTC. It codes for CASSLQVGNEQFF.

The CDR3 spells CASSLAGTGDEKLFF. DNA for the CDR3: TGTGCCAGCAGCTTAGCAGGGACAGGGGATGAAAAACTGTTTTTT. The chain carries TRBV11-3 and TRBJ1-4; 10 nucleotides line up with TRBD1. Trimming removed 1 base from V and 6 bases from J; junction bases left unmatched: 2. CDR1 and CDR2 (germline): SGHNT, YENEEA. CDR3 length: 15 residues.

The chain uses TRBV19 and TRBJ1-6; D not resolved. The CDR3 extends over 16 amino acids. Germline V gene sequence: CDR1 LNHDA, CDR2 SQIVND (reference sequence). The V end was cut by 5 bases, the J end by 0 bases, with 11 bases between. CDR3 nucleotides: TGTGCCAGTAGTCAGTTTGGGAGCTCCTATAATTCACCCCTCCACTTT. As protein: CASSQFGSSYNSPLHF. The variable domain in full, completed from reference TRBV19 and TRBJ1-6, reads DGGITQSPKYLFRKEGQNVTLSCEQNLNHDAMYWYRQDPGQGLRLIYYSQIVNDFQKGDIAEGYSVSREKKESFPLTVTSAQKNPTAFYLCASSQFGSSYNSPLHFGNGTRLTVT.

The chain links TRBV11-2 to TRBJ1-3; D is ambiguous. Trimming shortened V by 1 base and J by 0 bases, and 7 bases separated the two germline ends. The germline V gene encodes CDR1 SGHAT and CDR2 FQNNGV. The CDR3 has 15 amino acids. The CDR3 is CASSLGEFSGNTIYF. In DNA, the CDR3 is TGTGCCAGCAGCTTAGGGGAGTTCTCTGGAAACACCATATATTTT. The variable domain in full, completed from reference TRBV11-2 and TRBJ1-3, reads EAGVAQSPRYKIIEKRQSVAFWCNPISGHATLYWYQQILGQGPKLLIQFQNNGVVDDSQLPKDRFSAERLKGVDSTLKIQPAKLEDSAVYLCASSLGEFSGNTIYFGEGSWLTVV.

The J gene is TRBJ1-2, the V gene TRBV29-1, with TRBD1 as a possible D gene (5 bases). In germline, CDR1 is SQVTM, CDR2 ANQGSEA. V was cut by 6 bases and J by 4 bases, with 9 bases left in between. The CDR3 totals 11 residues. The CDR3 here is CSVTGGYGYTF. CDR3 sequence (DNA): TGCAGCGTCACAGGCGGCTATGGCTACACCTTC. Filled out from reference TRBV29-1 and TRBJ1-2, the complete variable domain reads SAVISQKPSRDICQRGTSLTIQCQVDSQVTMMFWYRQQPGQSLTLIATANQGSEATYESGFVIDKFPISRPNLTFSTLTVSNMSPEDSSIYLCSVTGGYGYTFGSGTRLTVV.

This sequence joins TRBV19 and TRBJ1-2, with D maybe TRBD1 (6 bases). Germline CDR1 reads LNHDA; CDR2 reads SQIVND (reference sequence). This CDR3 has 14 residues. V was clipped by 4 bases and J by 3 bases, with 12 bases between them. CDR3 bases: TGTGCCAGTAGTACAACAACAGGGTACTATGGCTACACCTTC. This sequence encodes CASSTTTGYYGYTF.

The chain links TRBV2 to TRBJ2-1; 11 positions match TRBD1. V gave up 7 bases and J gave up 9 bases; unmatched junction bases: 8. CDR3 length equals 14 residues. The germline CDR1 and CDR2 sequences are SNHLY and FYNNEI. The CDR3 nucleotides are TGTGCCAGCACCCGAGGGACAGGGGGTCTTGAGCAGTTCTTC. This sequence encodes CASTRGTGGLEQFF. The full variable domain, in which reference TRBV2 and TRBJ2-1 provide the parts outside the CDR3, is EPEVTQTPSHQVTQMGQEVILRCVPISNHLYFYWYRQILGQKVEFLVSFYNNEISEKSEIFDDQFSVERPDGSNFTLKIRSTKLEDSAMYFCASTRGTGGLEQFFGPGTRLTVL.

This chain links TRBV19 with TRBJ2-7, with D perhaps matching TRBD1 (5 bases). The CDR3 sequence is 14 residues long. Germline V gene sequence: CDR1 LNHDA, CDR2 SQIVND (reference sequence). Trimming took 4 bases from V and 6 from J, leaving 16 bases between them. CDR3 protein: CASSNGREMGEQYF. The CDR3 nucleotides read TGTGCCAGTAGTAACGGCAGGGAAATGGGCGAGCAGTACTTC.

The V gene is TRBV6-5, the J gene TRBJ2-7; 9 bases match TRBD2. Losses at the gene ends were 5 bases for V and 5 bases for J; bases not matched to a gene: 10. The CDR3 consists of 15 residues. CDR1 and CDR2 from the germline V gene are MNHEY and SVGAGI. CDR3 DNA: TGTGCCAGCAGTCCGACCGCTAGCGGGGTCAACGAGCAGTACTTC. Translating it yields CASSPTASGVNEQYF.

CDR3 sequence (DNA): TGTGCCAGTAGTCAACCGGGTCGCGGCTATGGCTACACCTTC. Its translation: CASSQPGRGYGYTF. V gene TRBV19 combines with J gene TRBJ1-2; no definite D call. CDR3 length equals 14 residues. The V end was cut by 5 bases, the J end by 4 bases, with 14 bases between. The germline gives CDR1 LNHDA, CDR2 SQIVND (reference sequence).

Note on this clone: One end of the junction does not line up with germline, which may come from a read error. CDR3 sequence (DNA): TGTGCCAGCGGTGAGAGCTCCTATAATTCACCCCTCCACTTT. It codes for CASGESSYNSPLHF. The V gene is TRBV6-1, the J gene TRBJ1-6, with no clear D. This CDR3 spans 14 amino acids. CDR1 and CDR2 (germline): MNHNS, SASEGT.

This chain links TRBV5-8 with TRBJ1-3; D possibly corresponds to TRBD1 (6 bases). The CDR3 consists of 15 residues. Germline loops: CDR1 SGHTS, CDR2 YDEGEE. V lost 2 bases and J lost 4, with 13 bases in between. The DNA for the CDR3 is TGTGCCAGCAGCTTTGGCAGGGGATCCGGAAACACCATATATTTT. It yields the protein CASSFGRGSGNTIYF.

The CDR3 coding sequence is TGTGCCTGGAGTGTAACCGGGAGGTACGAGCAGTACTTC. Its protein product is CAWSVTGRYEQYF. The chain has TRBV30 and TRBJ2-7; 7 positions match TRBD2. V shed 0 bases, J shed 4 bases, and the junction held 3 bases outside the gene matches. CDR1 and CDR2 (germline): GTSNPN, SVGIG (reference sequence). The CDR3 extends over 13 amino acids.

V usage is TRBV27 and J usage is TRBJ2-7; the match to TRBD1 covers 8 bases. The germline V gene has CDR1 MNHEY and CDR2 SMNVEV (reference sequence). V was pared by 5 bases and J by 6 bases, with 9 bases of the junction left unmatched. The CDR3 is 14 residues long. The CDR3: CASSTDRERSEQYF. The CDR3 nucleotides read TGTGCCAGCAGTACGGACAGGGAAAGGTCCGAGCAGTACTTC.

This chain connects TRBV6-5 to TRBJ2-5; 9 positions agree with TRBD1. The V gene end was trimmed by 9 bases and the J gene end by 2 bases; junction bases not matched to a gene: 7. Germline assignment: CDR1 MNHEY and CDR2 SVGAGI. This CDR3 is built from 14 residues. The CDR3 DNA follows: TGTGCCAGTCATACAGGGGGCAGGCAAGAGACCCAGTACTTC. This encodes CASHTGGRQETQYF.